The rows below give T cell receptor beta chains drawn from one sample of a study of blood T cells in healthy people across ages. MiXCR, run by TCRdb on the 5' RACE reads, gives a single entry per CDR3 protein. The sample carries approximately 670,000 distinct CDR3 sequences, roughly two fifths recorded once. Sequencing was carried out using blood. Source of these receptors: an elderly man in good health. Both conserved end residues are part of each CDR3. The order of the fields is clone size, D gene, J gene, V gene, CDR3 protein, CDR3 DNA. The D gene is left open where the match is weak. The listing skips clone size in some rows; elsewhere it reads once, few, many or a size class.

clone size: .
D gene: TRBD2
J gene: TRBJ2-1
V gene: TRBV9
CDR3 protein: CASSERTSGGLYNEQFF
CDR3 DNA: TGTGCCAGCAGCGAGAGGACTAGCGGGGGCCTTTACAATGAGCAGTTCTTC

clone size: few
D gene: TRBD2
J gene: TRBJ2-7
V gene: TRBV11-2
CDR3 protein: CASSTRTSGYNEQYF
CDR3 DNA: TGTGCCAGCAGCACTCGGACTAGCGGGTATAACGAGCAGTACTTC

clone size: many
D gene: TRBD1
J gene: TRBJ2-5
V gene: TRBV7-9
CDR3 protein: CASSPGTGGGETQYF
CDR3 DNA: TGTGCCAGCAGCCCCGGGACAGGGGGCGGAGAGACCCAGTACTTC

clone size: once
D gene: .
J gene: TRBJ2-5
V gene: TRBV23-1
CDR3 protein: CASSQHGKTQYF
CDR3 DNA: TGCGCCAGCAGTCAACACGGGAAGACCCAGTACTTC

clone size: .
D gene: TRBD2
J gene: TRBJ2-5
V gene: TRBV5-1
CDR3 protein: CASQAGGPQETQYF
CDR3 DNA: TGCGCCAGTCAAGCGGGGGGTCCACAAGAGACCCAGTACTTC

clone size: few
D gene: TRBD1
J gene: TRBJ2-4
V gene: TRBV28
CDR3 protein: CASSWTGQNIQYF
CDR3 DNA: TGTGCCAGCAGTTGGACAGGTCAAAACATTCAGTACTTC

clone size: few
D gene: TRBD2
J gene: TRBJ2-3
V gene: TRBV12-3/TRBV12-4
CDR3 protein: CASSLNFRAGSGTQYF
CDR3 DNA: TGTGCCAGCAGTTTAAATTTTCGAGCGGGATCGGGTACGCAGTATTTT

clone size: .
D gene: TRBD2
J gene: TRBJ2-5
V gene: TRBV5-4
CDR3 protein: CASSPGGGGQETQYF
CDR3 DNA: TGTGCCAGCAGCCCCGGCGGGGGGGGTCAAGAGACCCAGTACTTC

clone size: few
D gene: .
J gene: TRBJ2-7
V gene: TRBV7-9
CDR3 protein: CASSQSPGVIYNEQYF
CDR3 DNA: TGTGCCAGCAGTCAATCGCCGGGGGTGATCTACAATGAGCAGTACTTC

clone size: few
D gene: TRBD2
J gene: TRBJ2-1
V gene: TRBV20-1
CDR3 protein: CSAPPLAGVRNEQFF
CDR3 DNA: TGCAGTGCTCCCCCCCTAGCGGGAGTCCGAAATGAGCAGTTCTTC

clone size: .
D gene: .
J gene: TRBJ2-3
V gene: TRBV28
CDR3 protein: CASVDQNTDTQYF
CDR3 DNA: TGTGCCAGTGTGGACCAGAACACAGATACGCAGTATTTT

clone size: many
D gene: .
J gene: TRBJ2-5
V gene: TRBV29-1
CDR3 protein: CSVALGQETQYF
CDR3 DNA: TGCAGCGTTGCGCTCGGGCAAGAGACCCAGTACTTC

clone size: .
D gene: .
J gene: TRBJ2-7
V gene: TRBV16
CDR3 protein: CASSPYGMYEQYF
CDR3 DNA: TGTGCCAGCAGCCCCTACGGGATGTACGAGCAGTACTTC

clone size: few
D gene: .
J gene: TRBJ2-1
V gene: TRBV7-2
CDR3 protein: CASAERLHNEQFF
CDR3 DNA: TGTGCCAGCGCCGAGCGCCTCCACAATGAGCAGTTCTTC

clone size: few
D gene: TRBD1
J gene: TRBJ1-6
V gene: TRBV29-1
CDR3 protein: CSVLVGDSLYSPLHF
CDR3 DNA: TGCAGCGTTTTGGTTGGGGACAGCTTGTATTCACCCCTCCACTTT

clone size: few
D gene: TRBD2
J gene: TRBJ2-3
V gene: TRBV20-1
CDR3 protein: CSATGTSVTDTQYF
CDR3 DNA: TGCAGTGCTACCGGGACTAGCGTAACAGATACGCAGTATTTT

clone size: .
D gene: .
J gene: TRBJ2-7
V gene: TRBV20-1
CDR3 protein: CSARAGPTWDPQYF
CDR3 DNA: TGCAGTGCTAGAGCGGGCCCTACGTGGGATCCCCAGTACTTC

clone size: few
D gene: .
J gene: TRBJ2-6
V gene: TRBV20-1
CDR3 protein: CSASAGIFSGANVLTF
CDR3 DNA: TGCAGTGCTAGCGCGGGAATCTTCTCTGGGGCCAACGTCCTGACTTTC

clone size: few
D gene: TRBD1
J gene: TRBJ2-1
V gene: TRBV6-2/TRBV6-3
CDR3 protein: CASSPGLGQAFYRYNEQFF
CDR3 DNA: TGTGCCAGCAGCCCGGGTCTGGGACAGGCGTTCTATAGGTACAATGAGCAGTTCTTC

clone size: many
D gene: TRBD2
J gene: TRBJ2-1
V gene: TRBV20-1
CDR3 protein: CSARGSGTGNEQFF
CDR3 DNA: TGCAGTGCTAGAGGGAGCGGGACGGGCAATGAGCAGTTCTTC

clone size: few
D gene: .
J gene: TRBJ2-3
V gene: TRBV12-3/TRBV12-4
CDR3 protein: CASSHVGSGGDTQYF
CDR3 DNA: TGTGCCAGCAGCCATGTTGGCTCCGGCGGGGATACGCAGTATTTT

clone size: once
D gene: TRBD2
J gene: TRBJ2-3
V gene: TRBV20-1
CDR3 protein: CSAKTGTSGSTQYF
CDR3 DNA: TGCAGTGCTAAAACCGGGACTAGCGGGAGTACGCAGTATTTT

clone size: few
D gene: .
J gene: TRBJ2-3
V gene: TRBV7-3
CDR3 protein: CASSLTRNRGTDTQYF
CDR3 DNA: TGTGCCAGCAGCTTAACACGCAACAGGGGCACAGATACGCAGTATTTT